This T cell receptor beta chain was retrieved from a study of T cells in Graves' hyperthyroidism and ophthalmopathy. The CDR3 spans 12 residues. Germline assignment: CDR1 SNHLY and CDR2 FYNNEI. Trimming stripped 6 bases from V and 6 bases from J, with 12 bases between. This clonotype was picked up a small number of times. The antigen remains undetermined. The study's findings and limits: Ophthalmopathy was model-predicted a median approximately 6.4 months pre-onset. Most thyroid clonotypes that were expanded above 0.001 also turned up in blood.

The study excluded patients with uncontrolled infection, other autoimmune disease, pregnancy or lactation. Diagnostic assessment was based on clinical symptoms, serum thyroxine and TRAb, thyroid ultrasound and orbital computed tomography. RNA transcripts were the template for amplifying TCR beta CDR3 regions. An initial round of RT-PCR targeting the TCR CDR3 relied on the HTBI primer set. TCRdb passed the multiplex PCR reads through MiXCR, listing each CDR3 protein once. Of over 500,000 distinct CDR3 sequences in the sample, over 35% were seen once. The sequence was obtained from an adult woman with Graves' disease, either hyperthyroidism or ophthalmopathy (not recorded which). Sequenced input: peripheral blood or thyroid tissue (not recorded which). V gene TRBV2 combines with J gene TRBJ2-7; possibly TRBD2 for D (5 bases). The CDR3 here is CASRVGGGEQYF. The CDR3, as DNA: TGTGCCAGCAGAGTGGGCGGAGGCGAGCAGTACTTC.